This T cell receptor (beta chain) was captured in a study of long-term antiretroviral therapy in people with HIV. All participants with HIV were treated in the United States. There were 1-10 million cryopreserved PBMC in the samples before DNA extraction. CDR1 and CDR2 from the germline V gene are LNHDA and SQIVND (reference sequence). The length of the CDR3 is 16 residues. Losses at the gene ends were 1 base for V and 4 bases for J; bases not matched to a gene: 9. Details on this clone: Its target is unknown.

Study-level results: Following ART, diversity rose but still fell short of transplant donor controls.

A v3.0 immunoSEQ assay was performed at survey level. Clones were sequenced by immunoSEQ multiplex PCR, and TCRdb holds only the in-frame ones, with some missing. The repertoire holds around 37,000 clones, with around 85% as singletons. This clonotype originated in a man between 18 and 29 years old with HIV. This chain uses TRBV19 with TRBJ1-2; 7 bases are shared with TRBD1. The sample consisted of unsorted PBMCs, taken about 3.4 years after starting antiretroviral therapy. CDR3 amino acids: CASSIVAGGRSYGYTF. As DNA, the CDR3 is TGTGCCAGTAGTATAGTGGCAGGGGGGCGAAGCTATGGCTACACCTTC. The full variable domain, rest sourced from reference TRBV19 and TRBJ1-2, is DGGITQSPKYLFRKEGQNVTLSCEQNLNHDAMYWYRQDPGQGLRLIYYSQIVNDFQKGDIAEGYSVSREKKESFPLTVTSAQKNPTAFYLCASSIVAGGRSYGYTFGSGTRLTVV.